These 19 T cell receptor beta chains were all obtained from the same sample, sequenced in a study of blood T cell repertoires in COVID-19. Libraries were prepared by immunoSEQ multiplex PCR; TCRdb keeps only in-frame clonotypes and omits some of them. In the table there are about 160,000 clones, just under 90% of which are singletons. Sequenced: peripheral blood. Receptors originate from a woman aged 70-85 years with COVID-19, enrolled during active disease.

The rearrangement uses TRBV18 and TRBJ1-6; 9 bases are shared with TRBD1. V was pared by 0 bases and J by 6 bases, with 3 bases of the junction left unmatched. The CDR3 is made up of 16 amino acids. Germline CDR1 is KGHSH and CDR2 is LQKENI. The CDR3 nucleotides read TGTGCCAGCTCACCACCGGGACAGGGTCCTAATTCACCCCTCCACTTT. This gives the protein CASSPPGQGPNSPLHF. The full variable domain, completed using reference TRBV18 and TRBJ1-6, is NAGVMQNPRHLVRRRGQEARLRCSPMKGHSHVYWYRQLPEEGLKFMVYLQKENIIDESGMPKERFSAEFPKEGPSILRIQQVVRGDSAAYFCASSPPGQGPNSPLHFGNGTRLTVT.

The chain employs TRBV20-1 and TRBJ2-7, with 10 nucleotides matching TRBD2. Germline trimming cut 3 bases from V and 5 bases from J; bases unmatched to any gene: 10. Germline assignment: CDR1 DFQATT and CDR2 SNEGSKA (reference sequence). This CDR3 has 15 amino acids. The DNA for the CDR3 is TGCAGTGCTAGTCCCGCTAGCGGGGGATCTCACGAGCAGTACTTC. Translation: CSASPASGGSHEQYF.

J is TRBJ1-5 and V is TRBV18; 12 bases map to TRBD1. The length of the CDR3 is 20 residues. With 2 bases clipped from V and 4 bases from J, the junction kept 15 bases outside the gene matches. In germline, CDR1 is KGHSH, CDR2 LQKENI. Written as DNA, the CDR3 is TGTGCCAGCTCACCAAACTTTATCAACCGGGACAGGGGGCAGAATCAGCCCCAGCATTTT. Amino acid sequence: CASSPNFINRDRGQNQPQHF.

The J gene is TRBJ2-3, the V gene TRBV28; 8 nucleotides line up with TRBD2. V lost 2 bases and J lost 8; bases outside the gene matches: 6. Germline values: CDR1 MDHEN, CDR2 SYDVKM. The CDR3 spans 14 residues. CDR3 nucleotide sequence: TGTGCCAGCAGTTTACCACGGGGGGGTGTTACGCAGTATTTT. Translation: CASSLPRGGVTQYF. Full variable domain (remainder filled in from reference TRBV28 and TRBJ2-3): DVKVTQSSRYLVKRTGEKVFLECVQDMDHENMFWYRQDPGLGLRLIYFSYDVKMKEKGDIPEGYSVSREKKERFSLILESASTNQTSMYLCASSLPRGGVTQYFGPGTRLTVL.

The genes are TRBV7-8 and TRBJ1-6, with 11 bases aligning to TRBD1. Germline CDR1 is SGHVS and CDR2 is FQNEAQ. This CDR3 contains 18 residues. The J segment lost 0 bases and the V segment lost 4 bases, leaving 5 bases of the junction unmatched. The CDR3 protein is CASSSGTGGSSYNSPLHF. In DNA, the CDR3 is TGTGCCAGCAGCTCGGGGACAGGGGGAAGCTCCTATAATTCACCCCTCCACTTT.

J is TRBJ2-3 and V is TRBV7-6; TRBD2 agrees at 9 bases. J lost 3 bases, V lost 7 bases, and 14 bases had no gene match. Germline V gene data show CDR1 as SGHVS and CDR2 as FNYEAQ. The CDR3 length is 17 residues. As DNA, the CDR3 is TGTGCCAGCACCACTAGGCGGGGGGGCTCGGTTACAGATACGCAGTATTTT. Amino acid sequence: CASTTRRGGSVTDTQYF.

The chain recombines TRBV30 with TRBJ2-7; D unclear. The CDR3 consists of 11 residues. Germline lookup yields CDR1 GTSNPN and CDR2 SVGIG (reference sequence). V was trimmed by 2 bases and J by 4 bases, leaving 6 bases between them. The CDR3 nucleotides read TGTGCCTGGAGTATGAGGTACGAGCAGTACTTC. This translates into CAWSMRYEQYF.

V and J are TRBV7-2 and TRBJ1-5; perhaps TRBD1 as D (5 bases). Trimming left V 1 base short and J 3 bases short, with 16 bases between. Per the germline V gene, CDR1 is SGHTA and CDR2 is FQGNSA. This CDR3 contains 17 residues. The CDR3: CASSLDLGGVNNQPQHF. CDR3 sequence (DNA): TGTGCCAGCAGCTTAGACCTCGGAGGGGTAAACAATCAGCCCCAGCATTTT.

V and J are TRBV28 and TRBJ2-5; D perhaps matches TRBD2 (7 bases). CDR3 length: 13 amino acids. V lost 8 bases and J lost 4, with 14 bases in between. Germline loops: CDR1 MDHEN, CDR2 SYDVKM. The CDR3 sequence: CASCWGGRETQYF. The CDR3 DNA reads as TGTGCCAGCTGTTGGGGGGGCAGAGAGACCCAGTACTTC. Supplemented by reference TRBV28 and TRBJ2-5, the full variable domain reads DVKVTQSSRYLVKRTGEKVFLECVQDMDHENMFWYRQDPGLGLRLIYFSYDVKMKEKGDIPEGYSVSREKKERFSLILESASTNQTSMYLCASCWGGRETQYFGPGTRLLVL.

The V gene is TRBV19, the J gene TRBJ1-1; no clear D. Germline-derived CDR1 and CDR2 are LNHDA and SQIVND (reference sequence). This CDR3 is built from 17 residues. The V end lost 3 bases, the J end lost 1 base, and 18 bases lay between the germline ends. In DNA, the CDR3 is TGTGCCAGTAGTATCTCGCCAGGCACACGGAAGAACACTGAAGCTTTCTTT. Amino acid sequence: CASSISPGTRKNTEAFF.

The rearrangement uses TRBV24-1 and TRBJ2-5; 8 nucleotides line up with TRBD1. Unmatched junction bases numbered 9, after V lost 2 bases and J lost 5 bases. Germline CDR1 is KGHDR and CDR2 is SFDVKD. The CDR3 covers 16 residues. CDR3 sequence reads: CATSDSRQGQTETQYF. The CDR3 DNA reads TGTGCCACCAGTGATTCACGACAGGGGCAGACGGAGACCCAGTACTTC.

The chain employs TRBV10-1 and TRBJ1-1, with 7 bases aligning to TRBD1. CDR1 and CDR2 (germline): WNHNN, SYGVQD (reference sequence). The CDR3 contains 12 residues. Losses at the gene ends were 6 bases for V and 7 bases for J; bases not matched to a gene: 5. This CDR3 reads CASSPRDSEAFF. CDR3 DNA: TGCGCCAGCAGCCCCCGGGACAGTGAAGCTTTCTTT.

This sequence joins TRBV5-1 and TRBJ2-5; TRBD2 might be the D (6 bases). The germline V and J ends were trimmed by 6 bases and 5 bases, with 17 bases remaining between them. The CDR3 sequence is 14 residues long. Germline CDR1 and CDR2: SGHRS and YFSETQ. The CDR3 DNA is TGCGCCAGCAACCGGGACTCGGCGTGGGAGACCCAGTACTTC. Translated, it gives CASNRDSAWETQYF.

Written as DNA, the CDR3 is TGCAGTGCTAGTGAGGGGCCGGCCGGTGAGACCCAGTACTTC. It is translated as CSASEGPAGETQYF. The chain joins TRBV20-1 to TRBJ2-5; D is possibly TRBD1 or TRBD2 (5 bases each). Germline V gives CDR1 DFQATT, CDR2 SNEGSKA (reference sequence). This CDR3 region has 14 residues. Trimming took off 3 bases at V and 5 bases at J, with 16 bases between the two ends.

This rearrangement joins TRBV28 to TRBJ1-4; D gene uncertain. The V end was cut by 1 base, the J end by 8 bases, with 14 bases between. There are 15 residues in the CDR3. The V gene's germline CDR1 is MDHEN and CDR2 SYDVKM. This CDR3 reads CASSLSRGHWEKLFF. DNA of the CDR3: TGTGCCAGCAGTTTATCGAGAGGTCACTGGGAAAAACTGTTTTTT.

V usage is TRBV7-2 and J usage is TRBJ2-3; a possible D gene is TRBD1 (6 bases). V was clipped by 5 bases and J by 1 base, with 13 bases between them. Germline CDR1 and CDR2: SGHTA and FQGNSA. CDR3 size: 15 residues. In nucleotides, the CDR3 is TGTGCCAGCAGCCTAGGACAGTTACGCACAGATACGCAGTATTTT. It codes for CASSLGQLRTDTQYF.

The rearrangement uses TRBV3-1 (or the pseudogene TRBV3-2) and TRBJ1-5, with a possible D match to TRBD1 (5 bases). The CDR3 length is 14 residues. V dropped 3 bases and J dropped 0 bases, with 6 bases sitting between them. From germline, CDR1 is LGHDT and CDR2 YNNKEL (reference sequence). CDR3 nucleotide sequence: TGTGCCAGCAGCCAGCAGGGTAGCAATCAGCCCCAGCATTTT. This sequence encodes CASSQQGSNQPQHF.

CDR3 bases: TGTGCCATCAGGCCCGAACAGGGGGGGCCCCTCCACTTT. Protein product: CAIRPEQGGPLHF. The V and J genes are TRBV10-3 and TRBJ1-6, with 8 bases aligning to TRBD1. In germline, CDR1 is ENHRY, CDR2 SYGVKD. This CDR3 region has 13 residues. J was trimmed by 13 bases and V by 6 bases; bases with no gene match: 8.

The chain couples TRBV5-6 to TRBJ1-1; D remains unclear. V lost 2 bases and J 3 bases, leaving 11 bases between the germline ends. Germline CDR1 is SGHDT and CDR2 is YYEEEE. The CDR3 covers 14 residues. Here the CDR3 DNA reads TGTGCCAGCAGCTTACTACTTGCGGACACTGAAGCTTTCTTT. It translates to CASSLLLADTEAFF.